This T cell receptor beta chain is drawn from a study of blood T cell repertoires in COVID-19. Germline V lookup: CDR1 SNHLY, CDR2 FYNNEI. Trimming took 7 bases from V and 0 from J, leaving 12 bases between them. This CDR3 is built from 15 residues. The repertoire was sequenced with immunoSEQ multiplex PCR; TCRdb's copy has only in-frame clones and lacks some. This repertoire shows roughly 97,000 clones, approximately 80% found once; its top ten account for more than 20%. The sample comprised peripheral blood. The TCR originated in a man in his sixties with acute or convalescent COVID-19. This sequence joins TRBV2 and TRBJ2-2, with D perhaps matching TRBD1 (5 bases). CDR3 DNA sequence: TGTGCCAGCAAGGGGCAGGGCGCGAACACCGGGGAGCTGTTTTTT. Translating gives CASKGQGANTGELFF. The full variable domain, in which reference TRBV2 and TRBJ2-2 provide the parts outside the CDR3, is EPEVTQTPSHQVTQMGQEVILRCVPISNHLYFYWYRQILGQKVEFLVSFYNNEISEKSEIFDDQFSVERPDGSNFTLKIRSTKLEDSAMYFCASKGQGANTGELFFGEGSRLTVL.